This is a list of T cell receptor beta chains from one sample in a study of neurological immune-mediated disorders. TCRdb reprocessed the 5' RACE reads with MiXCR, giving one entry per CDR3 protein. Among tens of thousands of distinct CDR3 sequences, 25% were seen once, and the ten largest hold more than 20%. Sequencing was performed on PBMCs. The source of these receptors is a woman in her 70s in good health. Both conserved end residues are part of each CDR3.

v_gene,CDR3aa
TRBV10-3,CAISLRVFDSEQFF
TRBV2,CASTSWTGVTVILYF
TRBV5-5,CASKVGQDYEQYF
TRBV28,CASSLAGTSPIYEQYF
TRBV20-1,CSAGGRGGNQPQHF
TRBV20-1,CSARDQWRNAQYF
TRBV5-1,CASSLERSTDTQYF
TRBV20-1,CSARRRGLTDTQYF
TRBV6-2/TRBV6-3,CASRRTGQASRGYGYTF
TRBV6-5,CASTPGGSGNTIYF
TRBV6-5,CASSPDRYGYTF
TRBV7-2,CASSLGLDLEQYF
TRBV7-2,CASSLDSNYGYTF
TRBV7-9,CASSGGLAGNNEQFF
TRBV5-1,CASSTLGELFF
TRBV4-2,CASSPQLGHEQYF
TRBV27,CASGGTVSYEQYF
TRBV12-3/TRBV12-4,CASTNTDTGELFF
TRBV28,CASSLGRIYEQYF
TRBV5-1,CASSPGQIPGELFF
TRBV7-8,CASSPRQGGFSYNEQFF
TRBV5-1,CASSLAPNSYEQYF
TRBV14,CASSQDVGGRITNEQFF
TRBV29-1,CSVGGGPYEQYF
TRBV5-1,CASSSGQNNEKLFF
TRBV20-1,CSARFPQTGELFF
TRBV20-1,CSAGSNLGIQYF
TRBV11-2,CASSRYQGESYEQYF
TRBV5-1,CASSLGVNSGNTIYF